The 18 T cell receptor beta chains below come from one sample, sequenced in a study of T-cell memory formation after mild COVID-19. TCRdb ran MiXCR on the 5' RACE reads and lists one entry per CDR3 protein. The sample has 550,000 to 650,000 distinct CDR3 sequences, roughly a sixth seen once; the top ten hold approximately 8.1%. The source material was PBMCs or a T cell subset sorted from them (not recorded which). The receptors derive from an adult woman who had mild COVID-19 (a few samples of this study predate the infection). Cell type and time point are not known.

This clonotype was counted between two and nine times. The V and J genes are TRBV7-8 and TRBJ1-1, with TRBD1 matching over 7 bases. The germline V gene has CDR1 SGHVS and CDR2 FQNEAQ. The CDR3 extends over 16 amino acids. V lost 0 bases and J lost 4; bases outside the gene matches: 8. DNA for the CDR3: TGTGCCAGCAGCTTAGCGTGGGACAGCAGATTCACTGAAGCTTTCTTT. Translating gives CASSLAWDSRFTEAFF.

Ten or more counts support this clonotype. The gene calls are TRBV11-3 and TRBJ2-3; 7 bases fit TRBD1. From germline, CDR1 is SGHNT and CDR2 YENEEA. The junction had 5 bases not matched to a gene; V was cut back by 5 bases and J by 0 bases. CDR3 length equals 15 residues. DNA of the CDR3: TGTGCCAGCAGCCTTGGGGACAGCAGCACAGATACGCAGTATTTT. Amino acids: CASSLGDSSTDTQYF.

This clonotype has just a few counts. At one boundary the junction diverges from the germline segment, which might be a read error. The chain uses TRBV6-5 and TRBJ2-1; TRBD2 agrees at 7 bases. This CDR3 contains 14 residues. CDR1 is MNHEY, CDR2 SVGAGI, per germline. In DNA form, the CDR3 reads TGTGCCAGCAGTTGGCGGGACTACCCGAATGAACAGTTCTTC. Amino acid sequence: CASSWRDYPNEQFF.

The chain has TRBV20-1 and TRBJ2-7; D perhaps matches TRBD1 (6 bases). V lost 1 base, J lost 2 bases, and 9 bases lay in between. The CDR3 consists of 13 residues. Per the germline V gene, CDR1 is DFQATT and CDR2 is SNEGSKA (reference sequence). The CDR3 bases are TGCAGTGCTAGAGGACAGGCCACCTACGAGCAGTACTTC. Encoded protein: CSARGQATYEQYF.

This clonotype was detected a few times. V and J are TRBV6-5 and TRBJ2-2; no definite D call. CDR1 MNHEY and CDR2 SVGAGI come from the germline V gene. V was clipped by 5 bases and J by 15 bases, with 13 bases between them. The CDR3 sequence is 11 residues long. CDR3: CASSRESRMFF. The CDR3 DNA is TGTGCCAGCAGTCGCGAGTCCCGCATGTTTTTT.

V and J are TRBV24-1 and TRBJ2-3; TRBD2 matches at 12 bases. J gave up 1 base and V 4 bases, and 14 bases lay outside the gene matches. This CDR3 comprises 20 residues. In germline, CDR1 is KGHDR, CDR2 SFDVKD. The CDR3 protein is CATSDPLTSGRSYGTDTQYF. CDR3 nucleotides: TGTGCCACCAGTGACCCACTGACTAGCGGGAGAAGTTATGGCACAGATACGCAGTATTTT.

There are many counts of this clonotype. The rearrangement joins TRBV25-1 to TRBJ2-1; no definite D call. The germline V and J ends were trimmed by 1 base and 2 bases, with 9 bases remaining between them. The CDR3 loop spans 15 amino acids. Germline loops: CDR1 MGHDK, CDR2 SYGVNS. The CDR3 DNA reads as TGTGCCAGCAGTGAATTTGGCGTAACCTACAATGAGCAGTTCTTC. This codes for CASSEFGVTYNEQFF.

The chain recombines TRBV7-9 with TRBJ2-1, with 12 positions matching TRBD2. J was trimmed by 8 bases and V by 5 bases; bases with no gene match: 16. The CDR3 totals 18 residues. CDR1 SEHNR and CDR2 FQNEAQ come from the germline V gene (reference sequence). CDR3 in amino acids: CASSLPVPRTSGNDEQFF. The DNA of the CDR3 is TGTGCCAGCAGCCTTCCCGTACCCAGGACTAGCGGGAACGATGAGCAGTTCTTC.

J is TRBJ2-1 and V is TRBV12-3 or TRBV12-4; D possibly corresponds to TRBD2 (6 bases). Between the trimmed V and J ends, which lost 7 bases and 7 bases, there was a span of 17 bases. This CDR3 contains 14 residues. This CDR3 reads CASNGEARRNEQFF. The CDR3 region has the DNA TGTGCCAGCAATGGGGAGGCCCGAAGGAATGAGCAGTTCTTC.

This clonotype has only a few counts. The V call is TRBV7-9, the J call TRBJ1-1; 11 bases agree with TRBD1. The J segment lost 3 bases and the V segment lost 3 bases, leaving 3 bases of the junction unmatched. Per the germline V gene, CDR1 is SEHNR and CDR2 is FQNEAQ (reference sequence). This CDR3 is built from 15 residues. CDR3 sequence (DNA): TGTGCCAGCAGCTTCGGACAGGGGGCTGACACTGAAGCTTTCTTT. The encoded protein is CASSFGQGADTEAFF.

This clonotype was counted at least ten times. The V gene is TRBV7-9, the J gene TRBJ1-1; 7 positions agree with TRBD1. This CDR3 region has 14 residues. CDR1 is SEHNR, CDR2 FQNEAQ, per germline (reference sequence). V shed 5 bases, J shed 1 base, and the junction held 4 bases outside the gene matches. In DNA, the CDR3 is TGTGCCAGCAGCAAGGGGGCCAGGAACACTGAAGCTTTCTTT. This gives the protein CASSKGARNTEAFF.

The chain's CDR3 is CASSLPPSVRPNTEAFF. CDR3 DNA sequence: TGTGCCAGCAGCCTCCCCCCGTCAGTTCGCCCGAACACTGAAGCTTTCTTT. V is TRBV21-1 and J is TRBJ1-1; the DNA was not used to check the table's D call, TRBD1. TRBV21-1 has pseudogene status. The CDR3 sequence is 17 residues long.

This clonotype has just a few counts. V usage is TRBV3-1 and J usage is TRBJ2-1; 7 nucleotides agree with TRBD2. The germline CDR1 and CDR2 sequences are LGHDT and YNNKEL (reference sequence). J gave up 6 bases and V 1 base, and 0 bases lay outside the gene matches. The CDR3 loop spans 13 amino acids. In nucleotides, the CDR3 is TGTGCCAGCAGCCAAGGGACTAGCAATGAGCAGTTCTTC. Its translation: CASSQGTSNEQFF.

This clonotype was counted between two and nine times. This chain links TRBV6-4 with TRBJ2-3, with D possibly TRBD1 on 6 matching bases. V lost 7 bases and J 0 bases, leaving 8 bases between the germline ends. The CDR3 runs to 13 residues. Germline V gives CDR1 MRHNA, CDR2 SNTAGT. The CDR3 region has the DNA TGTGCCAGCATTGGACAGAGCACAGATACGCAGTATTTT. Translating it yields CASIGQSTDTQYF.

This clonotype was counted between two and nine times. The chain combines TRBV27 with TRBJ2-7; D assignment may be TRBD1 or TRBD2 (5 bases each). V was trimmed by 2 bases and J by 2 bases, leaving 10 bases between them. Germline CDR1 and CDR2: MNHEY and SMNVEV (reference sequence). This CDR3 comprises 14 residues. CDR3 amino acids: CASSLTGTTYEQYF. The CDR3 coding sequence is TGTGCCAGCAGTTTAACCGGGACGACCTACGAGCAGTACTTC.

The chain couples TRBV3-1 to TRBJ2-4, with 8 bases lining up with TRBD1. Germline CDR1 is LGHDT and CDR2 is YNNKEL (reference sequence). CDR3 length: 16 residues. J lost 0 bases, V lost 0 bases, and 1 base had no gene match. Here the CDR3 DNA reads TGTGCCAGCAGCCAAGATGACAGGGGAGCCAAAAACATTCAGTACTTC. This codes for CASSQDDRGAKNIQYF. Full variable domain (rest looked up from reference TRBV3-1 and TRBJ2-4): DTAVSQTPKYLVTQMGNDKSIKCEQNLGHDTMYWYKQDSKKFLKIMFSYNNKELIINETVPNRFSPKSPDKAHLNLHINSLELGDSAVYFCASSQDDRGAKNIQYFGAGTRLSVL.

V is TRBV12-3 or TRBV12-4 and J is TRBJ1-4; D may be TRBD1 (5 bases). Between the trimmed V and J ends, which lost 3 bases and 8 bases, there was a span of 16 bases. The CDR3 is made up of 15 amino acids. The CDR3: CASSLRGREAEKLFF. CDR3 in DNA: TGTGCCAGCAGTTTGAGAGGCAGGGAGGCCGAAAAACTGTTTTTT.

The gene calls are TRBV15 and TRBJ2-1; a possible D gene is TRBD2 (7 bases). The ends were cut back, 1 base at V and 4 bases at J, with 14 bases in the middle. CDR1 is LNHNV and CDR2 is YYDKDF in the germline V gene (reference sequence). The CDR3 consists of 16 residues. The CDR3: CATSRGRGAQYNEQFF. DNA for the CDR3: TGTGCCACCAGCAGAGGACGGGGGGCGCAGTACAATGAGCAGTTCTTC.